This T cell receptor (beta chain) was observed in a study of human CD8 memory T cell subsets. Overall study findings and caveats: It was only the T cell receptor beta chains that the study sequenced.

By frequency, this clonotype registers medium-sized (0.01 to 0.1%). Its specificity is unknown. CDR3 length: 15 amino acids. In germline, CDR1 is MNHNS, CDR2 SASEGT. Construction of TCR beta libraries was accomplished by means of UMI-labeled 5' RACE. TCRdb reprocessed the 5' RACE reads and stores each CDR3 protein as one record, lacking DNA. The data show about 7,000 distinct CDR3 sequences, and the top ten clones hold over 20%. Stem-like memory CD8+ T cells (TSTEM) were CCR7+ PD-1- TIGIT-. It was negative magnetic separation that enriched the total CD8+ T cells. The rearrangement joins TRBV6-1 to TRBJ2-7; TCRdb outputs TRBD1, but without DNA this stays unchecked. The sequenced material came from CD8+ stem-like memory T cells (TSCM and TCM) sorted from PBMCs. The sample's subset: stem-like memory CD8 T cells (TSTEM), CCR7+ PD-1- TIGIT-. The clonotype comes from a human donor in good health. The CDR3 reads CASSEEGDPGYEQYF.